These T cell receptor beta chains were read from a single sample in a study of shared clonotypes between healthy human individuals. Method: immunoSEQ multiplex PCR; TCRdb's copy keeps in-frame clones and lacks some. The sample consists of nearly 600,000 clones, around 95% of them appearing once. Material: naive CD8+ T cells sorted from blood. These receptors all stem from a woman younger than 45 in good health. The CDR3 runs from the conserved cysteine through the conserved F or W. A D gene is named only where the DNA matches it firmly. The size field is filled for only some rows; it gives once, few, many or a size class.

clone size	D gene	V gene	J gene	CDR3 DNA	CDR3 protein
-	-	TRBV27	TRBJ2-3	TGTGCCAGCAGCCTCCTTGGGGATACGCAGTATTTT	CASSLLGDTQYF
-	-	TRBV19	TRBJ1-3	TGTGCCAGTGGCCTCTCTGGAAACACCATATATTTT	CASGLSGNTIYF
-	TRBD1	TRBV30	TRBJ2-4	TGTGCCTGGAGGAACAGGGGGCGGGTCAGGGCCAAAAACATTCAGTACTTC	CAWRNRGRVRAKNIQYF
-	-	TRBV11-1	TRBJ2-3	TGTGCCAGCAGCTTAGAGGGGGCGGGGGTTACGCAGTATTTT	CASSLEGAGVTQYF
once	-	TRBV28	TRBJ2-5	TGTGCCAGCAGCTGGGGGGGGCAGGGGAAGACCCAGTACTTC	CASSWGGQGKTQYF
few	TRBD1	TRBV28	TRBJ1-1	TGTGCCAGCAGAGAACAGGGGAAAACTGAAGCTTTCTTT	CASREQGKTEAFF
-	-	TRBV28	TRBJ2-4	TGTGCCAGCAGTTTAAGAGGTTCCAAAAACATTCAGTACTTC	CASSLRGSKNIQYF
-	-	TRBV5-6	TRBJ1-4	TGTGCCAGCAGCTTGAAGCGGGCAACTAATGAAAAACTGTTTTTT	CASSLKRATNEKLFF
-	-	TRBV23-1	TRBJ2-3	TGCGCCAGCATAGAGGGGGAGGGGACAGATACGCAGTATTTT	CASIEGEGTDTQYF
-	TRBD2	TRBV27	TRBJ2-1	TGTGCCAGCTGCTCTAGCGGTCCGTACAATGAGCAGTTCTTC	CASCSSGPYNEQFF
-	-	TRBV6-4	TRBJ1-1	TGTGCCAGCACCGACCGGGCAGCCCAGAACACTGAAGCTTTCTTT	CASTDRAAQNTEAFF
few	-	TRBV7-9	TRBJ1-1	TGTGCCAGCAGCTTACCGGATATCGGCACTGAAGCTTTCTTT	CASSLPDIGTEAFF
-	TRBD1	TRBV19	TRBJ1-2	TGTGCCACCGAAACAGGGGGCAGGAGTGGCTACACCTTC	CATETGGRSGYTF
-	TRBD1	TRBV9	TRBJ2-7	TGTGCCAGCAGCCCTCAGCGTGACAGGGGCTACGAGCAGTACTTC	CASSPQRDRGYEQYF
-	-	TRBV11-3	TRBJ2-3	TGTGCCAGCAGCTTAGGAGCTAGCCTGATCACAGATACGCAGTATTTT	CASSLGASLITDTQYF
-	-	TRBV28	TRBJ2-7	TGTGCCAGCAGTTTGCCCAACGGACCGAGCTCCTACGAGCAGTACTTC	CASSLPNGPSSYEQYF
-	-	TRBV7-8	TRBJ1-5	TGTGCCAGCAGCTTCCTGGGGGGGGAGGGTCAGCCCCAGCATTTT	CASSFLGGEGQPQHF
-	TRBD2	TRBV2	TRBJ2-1	TGTGCCAGCATTGGACCGGGACTAGCGGGACAAGCTTCCTACAATGAGCAGTTCTTC	CASIGPGLAGQASYNEQFF
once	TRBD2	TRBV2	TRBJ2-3	TGTGCCAGCAGCGTATCCAAGACAGTCTCTACTAGCGGGAGGGCCCTGATAGATACGCAGTATTTT	CASSVSKTVSTSGRALIDTQYF
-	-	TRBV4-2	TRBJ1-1	TGTGCCAGCAGCGCCCGGGCCCTATTCCAGGGGTTCACTGAAGCTTTCTTT	CASSARALFQGFTEAFF
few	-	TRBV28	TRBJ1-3	TGTGCCAGCAGTTTTGAAGGGTTACGCTCTGGAAACACCATATATTTT	CASSFEGLRSGNTIYF
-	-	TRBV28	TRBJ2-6	TGTGCCAGCCTCCCAAGCCCCTCTGGGGCCAACGTCCTGACTTTC	CASLPSPSGANVLTF
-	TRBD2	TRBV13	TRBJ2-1	TGTGCCAGCAGCCCGACTAGCGGGAGCTCCTACAATGAGCAGTTCTTC	CASSPTSGSSYNEQFF
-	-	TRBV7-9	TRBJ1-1	TGTGCCAGCAGTGTAGGAACTGAAGCTTTCTTT	CASSVGTEAFF
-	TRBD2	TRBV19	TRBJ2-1	TGTGCCAGTAGACCCCTTTTACTAGCGGGGAGAGGGGACTACAATGAGCAGTTCTTC	CASRPLLLAGRGDYNEQFF
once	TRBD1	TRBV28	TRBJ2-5	TGTGCCAGCAGTCTCACCGGGACAGGGCAAGAGACCCAGTACTTC	CASSLTGTGQETQYF
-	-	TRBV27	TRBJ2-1	TGTGCCAGCAGTTACGGACTGTCTTACAATGAGCAGTTCTTC	CASSYGLSYNEQFF